The clone carrying this T cell receptor beta chain was picked up many times. Antigen: not known. For donors with ophthalmopathy, the disease showed moderate-to-severe activity, reached CAS ≥3 and NOSPECS ≥4, and had lasted under 3 months. A volume of 10 ml of fresh peripheral blood supplied the PBMCs. These data belong to a study of Graves' ophthalmopathy and Graves' hyperthyroidism. As the template, RNA transcripts were used to amplify TCR beta CDR3 regions. First-round RT-PCR with HTBI primers preceded a second-round multiplex PCR. In TCRdb, the multiplex PCR reads were re-called with MiXCR into one record per CDR3 protein. The sample includes some 400,000 distinct CDR3 sequences, about 17% of them seen just once. V was clipped by 1 base and J by 0 bases; unmatched bases: 4. Germline-derived CDR1 and CDR2 are SGHVS and FQNEAQ. The CDR3 has 17 residues. General study results and limits: Among expanded thyroid clonotypes above 0.001 frequency, most also occurred in blood. Researchers report that a 13-signature model separated ophthalmopathy from stable hyperthyroidism, posting 87.88% sensitivity and about 80% specificity.

The specimen sequenced was peripheral blood. The receptor was derived from a woman in her late teens or twenties with Graves' ophthalmopathy. The chain uses TRBV7-8 and TRBJ2-2, with TRBD1 matching over 8 bases. The CDR3 region is CASSLGLGQANTGELFF. The CDR3 DNA is TGTGCCAGCAGCTTAGGACTGGGACAGGCGAACACCGGGGAGCTGTTTTTT.